These T cell receptor beta chains were read from a single sample in a study of T cell responses to AZD1222 COVID-19 vaccine. Only in-frame clones appear in the TCRdb table, and some are missing; sequencing was by immunoSEQ multiplex PCR. The sample includes some 97,000 clones, 85% to 90% of them seen just once. Sample: peripheral blood, taken on day 0 of AZD1222 vaccination. These TCRs come from an adult in good health. Both conserved end residues are part of each CDR3. Fields, in order: D gene, CDR3 length, J gene, clone size, V gene, CDR3 DNA, CDR3 protein. D genes are given only for firm matches. Size is omitted from some rows. Given values are once, few, many or a class for expanded clones.

D: NA
length: 13
J: TRBJ1-1
size: NA
V: TRBV29-1
DNA: TGCAGCGGGATGGGGAGAATGAACACTGAAGCTTTCTTT
CDR3: CSGMGRMNTEAFF

D: NA
length: 13
J: TRBJ1-1
size: NA
V: TRBV6-4
DNA: TGTGCCAGCAGGCGAGAAGGGAACACTGAAGCTTTCTTT
CDR3: CASRREGNTEAFF

D: NA
length: 11
J: TRBJ2-1
size: once
V: TRBV6-6
DNA: TGTGCCAGCAGTTACTCTACTGAGCAGTTCTTC
CDR3: CASSYSTEQFF

D: NA
length: 16
J: TRBJ1-3
size: NA
V: TRBV5-1
DNA: TGCGCCAGCAGCACTGATTTACAAAGCTCTGGAAACACCATATATTTT
CDR3: CASSTDLQSSGNTIYF

D: NA
length: 16
J: TRBJ1-4
size: NA
V: TRBV3-1/TRBV3-2
DNA: TGTGCCAGCAGCCAAGTGCGAGGAGCAACTAATGAAAAACTGTTTTTT
CDR3: CASSQVRGATNEKLFF

D: NA
length: 15
J: TRBJ1-1
size: NA
V: TRBV5-1
DNA: TGCGCCAGCAGACCCGTGGAAGGAGGGACCACTGAAGCTTTCTTT
CDR3: CASRPVEGGTTEAFF

D: NA
length: 14
J: TRBJ2-5
size: NA
V: TRBV5-4
DNA: TGTGCCAGCAGCAGAACTGGGGTGGGGGAGACCCAGTACTTC
CDR3: CASSRTGVGETQYF

D: TRBD1
length: 15
J: TRBJ1-2
size: NA
V: TRBV4-1
DNA: TGCGCCAGCAGCCAAGGACAGGGGGAGAACTATGGCTACACCTTC
CDR3: CASSQGQGENYGYTF

D: NA
length: 16
J: TRBJ1-5
size: NA
V: TRBV10-2
DNA: TGCGCCAGCAGTGAAGTAGCGAGGGTTAGCAATCAGCCCCAGCATTTT
CDR3: CASSEVARVSNQPQHF

D: TRBD1
length: 16
J: TRBJ1-1
size: NA
V: TRBV7-6
DNA: TGTGCCAGCAGCTTTCTAACAAGGGGGCAGGGGGCTGAAGCTTTCTTT
CDR3: CASSFLTRGQGAEAFF

D: NA
length: 13
J: TRBJ1-4
size: NA
V: TRBV2
DNA: TGTGCCAGCAGTGATAGGGGCCGTGAAAAACTGTTTTTT
CDR3: CASSDRGREKLFF

D: NA
length: 12
J: TRBJ2-7
size: NA
V: TRBV28
DNA: TGTGCCAGCTCACGATGGGGCTACGAGCAGTACTTC
CDR3: CASSRWGYEQYF

D: NA
length: 16
J: TRBJ1-2
size: NA
V: TRBV5-4
DNA: TGTGCCAGCAGCTTGGTGGCAGGGAGGTTTAGCTATGGCTACACCTTC
CDR3: CASSLVAGRFSYGYTF

D: TRBD1
length: 17
J: TRBJ1-2
size: NA
V: TRBV5-1
DNA: TGCGCCAGCAGCTCCGGGACAGGGGGCGCGGGTAACTATGGCTACACCTTC
CDR3: CASSSGTGGAGNYGYTF